The 26 T cell receptor beta chains presented below share a single source sample, sequenced in a study of Ad26.COV2.S vaccination and SARS-CoV-2 variants. The table came from immunoSEQ multiplex PCR; TCRdb's copy has only in-frame clones and leaves some out. The sample yields around 500,000 clones, 89% seen once. Regarding treatment: some 19 received Ad26.COV2.S at low or high dose, single or two shots; about 5 received placebo; per-sample allocation not given. Vaccine and placebo recipients were sampled on day 63 after the first injection. Sequencing was performed on peripheral blood, taken in a trial of Ad26.COV2.S vaccine versus placebo. These receptors were obtained from a person aged 18-65 years who received the Ad26.COV2.S COVID-19 vaccine or a placebo.

The chain has TRBV5-1 and TRBJ1-2; D is perhaps TRBD1 (5 bases). CDR1 is SGHRS, CDR2 YFSETQ, per germline. With 5 bases removed from V and 0 bases from J, the gap between germline ends came to 11 bases. This CDR3 has 14 amino acids. This CDR3 reads CASRIQGTNYGYTF. For the CDR3, the DNA is TGCGCCAGCAGGATTCAGGGAACTAACTATGGCTACACCTTC. The whole variable domain, remainder taken from reference TRBV5-1 and TRBJ1-2, is KAGVTQTPRYLIKTRGQQVTLSCSPISGHRSVSWYQQTPGQGLQFLFEYFSETQRNKGNFPGRFSGRQFSNSRSEMNVSTLELGDSALYLCASRIQGTNYGYTFGSGTRLTVV.

CDR3 loop: CASSLIAGAGNTIYF. CDR3 nucleotide sequence: TGTGCCAGCAGCTTAATCGCAGGGGCTGGAAACACCATATATTTT. The chain uses TRBV7-2 and TRBJ1-3; the D gene is possibly TRBD1 (6 bases). CDR1 and CDR2 (germline): SGHTA, FQGNSA. The CDR3 has 15 residues. V was clipped by 2 bases and J by 2 bases, with 10 bases between them.

The rearrangement joins TRBV11-2 to TRBJ2-1; TRBD2 matches at 10 bases. Germline CDR1 reads SGHAT; CDR2 reads FQNNGV. The V and J ends lost 4 bases and 7 bases, in that order; junction bases with no gene match: 13. CDR3 length: 17 amino acids. This CDR3 is CASSSQARLAGVNEQFF. The CDR3 DNA sequence: TGTGCCAGCAGCTCACAAGCGCGGCTAGCGGGAGTTAATGAGCAGTTCTTC.

The chain joins TRBV7-9 to TRBJ2-1, with D uncertain. V lost 2 bases and J lost 9, with 17 bases in between. Looked up from germline, CDR1 is SEHNR and CDR2 is FQNEAQ (reference sequence). The CDR3 length is 15 residues. The CDR3 nucleotides are TGTGCCAGCAGCTTAAAACCCATAGATCGGGTTGAGCAGTTCTTC. Its protein is CASSLKPIDRVEQFF.

This chain links TRBV7-9 with TRBJ2-2; 7 bases are a match to TRBD2. CDR1 and CDR2 from the germline V gene are SEHNR and FQNEAQ (reference sequence). CDR3 length equals 15 residues. V dropped 4 bases and J dropped 0; count of bases not matched to a gene: 2. CDR3 loop: CASSWGGANTGELFF. CDR3 in DNA: TGTGCCAGCAGCTGGGGGGGAGCGAACACCGGGGAGCTGTTTTTT. The full variable domain, in which reference TRBV7-9 and TRBJ2-2 provide the parts outside the CDR3, is DTGVSQNPRHKITKRGQNVTFRCDPISEHNRLYWYRQTLGQGPEFLTYFQNEAQLEKSRLLSDRFSAERPKGSFSTLEIQRTEQGDSAMYLCASSWGGANTGELFFGEGSRLTVL.

The chain couples TRBV2 to TRBJ2-3; 7 bases agree with TRBD2. The germline gives CDR1 SNHLY, CDR2 FYNNEI. Trimming at V came to 8 bases and at J to 2 bases, leaving 4 bases not matched to a gene. The CDR3 sequence is 13 residues long. Written as DNA, the CDR3 is TGTGCCAGCCGCCAGCGGGACACAGATACGCAGTATTTT. Its translation is CASRQRDTDTQYF.

The chain recombines TRBV19 with TRBJ1-1, with 7 bases lining up with TRBD1. The CDR3 runs to 15 residues. The trim removed 3 bases at V and 7 bases at J, leaving 11 bases unmatched. Germline V gene sequence: CDR1 LNHDA, CDR2 SQIVND (reference sequence). The CDR3 loop reads CASSMTDRPLDEAFF. The CDR3 nucleotides are TGTGCCAGTAGTATGACGGACAGGCCCTTAGATGAAGCTTTCTTT.

This chain links TRBV5-5 with TRBJ2-1, with D uncertain. The CDR3 has 13 amino acids. V was cut by 1 base and J by 5 bases, with 7 bases left in between. CDR1 SGHKS and CDR2 YYEKEE come from the germline V gene (reference sequence). As DNA, the CDR3 is TGTGCCAGCAGCTTGATGAGGAACAATGAGCAGTTCTTC. This translates into CASSLMRNNEQFF. The full variable domain, completed using reference TRBV5-5 and TRBJ2-1, is DAGVTQSPTHLIKTRGQQVTLRCSPISGHKSVSWYQQVLGQGPQFIFQYYEKEERGRGNFPDRFSARQFPNYSSELNVNALLLGDSALYLCASSLMRNNEQFFGPGTRLTVL.

This clone has a handful of counts. V gene TRBV7-6 combines with J gene TRBJ1-4; D is perhaps TRBD1 (5 bases). Germline V gene lookup returns CDR1 SGHVS and CDR2 FNYEAQ. Trimming removed 2 bases from V and 0 bases from J, with 7 bases in between. There are 15 residues in the CDR3. CDR3 sequence: CASSLRGSTNEKLFF. The DNA for the CDR3 is TGTGCCAGCAGCTTACGGGGGTCAACTAATGAAAAACTGTTTTTT.

V gene TRBV6-5 combines with J gene TRBJ1-2, with 10 bases lining up with TRBD1. The CDR3 spans 16 residues. The V and J ends lost 1 base and 4 bases, in that order; junction bases with no gene match: 6. The germline gives CDR1 MNHEY, CDR2 SVGAGI. CDR3 DNA sequence: TGTGCCAGCAGTTACTTACCGACAGGGGGCCTCTATGGCTACACCTTC. It is translated as CASSYLPTGGLYGYTF.

The CDR3 protein is CASSDARAGGHSPLHF. The DNA for the CDR3 is TGTGCCAGCAGTGACGCAAGGGCAGGGGGCCATTCACCCCTCCACTTT. The V call is TRBV25-1, the J call TRBJ1-6, with TRBD1 matching over 8 bases. Germline V gene data show CDR1 as MGHDK and CDR2 as SYGVNS. J was trimmed by 8 bases and V by 3 bases; bases with no gene match: 9. The CDR3 loop spans 16 amino acids.

This clone showed up just once. V usage is TRBV9 and J usage is TRBJ2-6, with 9 positions matching TRBD1. The J segment lost 0 bases and the V segment lost 3 bases, leaving 7 bases of the junction unmatched. Germline loops: CDR1 SGDLS, CDR2 YYNGEE. The CDR3 consists of 18 residues. The CDR3 DNA sequence: TGTGCCAGCAGCGCGCGGGACAGGGCGAGCTCTGGGGCCAACGTCCTGACTTTC. Its translation: CASSARDRASSGANVLTF.

The V call is TRBV27, the J call TRBJ1-1; D unclear. With 3 bases removed from V and 0 bases from J, the gap between germline ends came to 8 bases. This CDR3 is 14 amino acids long. The germline CDR1 and CDR2 sequences are MNHEY and SMNVEV (reference sequence). The CDR3 loop reads CASSFLNVNTEAFF. DNA of the CDR3: TGTGCCAGCAGTTTTTTGAACGTGAACACTGAAGCTTTCTTT.

This rearrangement joins TRBV6-2 or TRBV6-3 to TRBJ1-1; 7 nucleotides agree with TRBD1. The junction had 6 bases not matched to a gene; V was cut back by 2 bases and J by 0 bases. Germline CDR1 MNHEY, CDR2 SVGEGT. This CDR3 is 16 amino acids long. The CDR3 sequence is CASSYGGGQMNTEAFF. In DNA, the CDR3 is TGTGCCAGCAGTTACGGGGGGGGACAGATGAACACTGAAGCTTTCTTT.

This chain connects TRBV7-2 to TRBJ2-2, with D possibly matching TRBD2 (7 bases). V gave up 8 bases and J gave up 3 bases, with 19 bases separating them. The CDR3 runs to 16 residues. Germline V CDR1 and CDR2: SGHTA, FQGNSA. Here the CDR3 reads CASRGGGPLYTGELFF. CDR3 in DNA: TGTGCCAGCCGAGGGGGGGGCCCTTTGTACACCGGGGAGCTGTTTTTT.

J is TRBJ1-1 and V is TRBV7-9, with D perhaps matching TRBD1 (5 bases). Trimming removed 5 bases at V and 0 bases at J, with 13 bases between. Germline CDR1 reads SEHNR; CDR2 reads FQNEAQ (reference sequence). This CDR3 spans 15 amino acids. CDR3 loop: CASSPRQTMNTEAFF. In DNA, the CDR3 is TGTGCCAGCAGCCCTAGACAGACAATGAACACTGAAGCTTTCTTT.

The rearrangement joins TRBV28 to TRBJ1-2; D gene ambiguous. The V gene's germline CDR1 is MDHEN and CDR2 SYDVKM. Trimming removed 4 bases from V and 2 bases from J, with 11 bases in between. The CDR3 is 14 residues long. The CDR3 nucleotides read TGTGCCAGCAGTTCCCTTGGAGCCAACTATGGCTACACCTTC. Translating it yields CASSSLGANYGYTF.

The CDR3 protein is CASSWGTGTTTEAFF. The CDR3 bases are TGTGCCAGCAGCTGGGGGACAGGGACTACCACTGAAGCTTTCTTT. V and J are TRBV7-9 and TRBJ1-1; 9 bases map to TRBD1. The CDR3 consists of 15 residues. After removal of 4 bases from V and 4 bases from J, the junction contained 7 bases not matched to a gene. Looked up from germline, CDR1 is SEHNR and CDR2 is FQNEAQ (reference sequence).

This chain links TRBV7-2 with TRBJ2-1, with TRBD2 identical over 10 bases. The germline V gene encodes CDR1 SGHTA and CDR2 FQGNSA. The V gene end was trimmed by 3 bases and the J gene end by 3 bases; junction bases not matched to a gene: 2. The length of the CDR3 is 15 residues. CDR3 sequence reads: CASSFTSGIYNEQFF. CDR3 bases: TGTGCCAGCAGCTTCACTAGCGGGATCTACAATGAGCAGTTCTTC.

Details on this clone: Different DNA sequences within this sample yield the same CDR3. The chain has TRBV5-1 and TRBJ1-2, with unresolved D. The CDR3 totals 14 residues. The germline gives CDR1 SGHRS, CDR2 YFSETQ. Between the trimmed V and J ends, which lost 0 bases and 2 bases, there was a span of 8 bases. The chain's CDR3 is CASSLAQPNYGYTF. The CDR3 bases are TGCGCCAGCAGCTTGGCACAGCCGAACTATGGCTACACCTTC. Looking up the rest from reference TRBV5-1 and TRBJ1-2 gives the full variable domain: KAGVTQTPRYLIKTRGQQVTLSCSPISGHRSVSWYQQTPGQGLQFLFEYFSETQRNKGNFPGRFSGRQFSNSRSEMNVSTLELGDSALYLCASSLAQPNYGYTFGSGTRLTVV.

The chain couples TRBV6-2 or TRBV6-3 to TRBJ2-5, with D maybe TRBD1 (6 bases). V was trimmed by 1 base and J by 4 bases, leaving 10 bases between them. The CDR3 is 14 residues long. Germline V lookup: CDR1 MNHEY, CDR2 SVGEGT. This CDR3 reads CASSYLSRGETQYF. CDR3 DNA sequence: TGTGCCAGCAGTTACTTGTCCAGGGGAGAGACCCAGTACTTC.

The chain combines TRBV27 with TRBJ1-5; D not resolved. Trimming removed 2 bases from V and 1 base from J, with 6 bases in between. The germline CDR1 and CDR2 sequences are MNHEY and SMNVEV (reference sequence). This CDR3 is 14 amino acids long. The CDR3 loop reads CASSLDGSNQPQHF. The CDR3 DNA follows: TGTGCCAGCAGTTTAGATGGAAGCAATCAGCCCCAGCATTTT.

This clone came up once. This sequence joins TRBV6-5 and TRBJ1-3; 8 bases line up with TRBD1. Germline CDR1 reads MNHEY; CDR2 reads SVGAGI. CDR3 size: 16 residues. The J segment lost 0 bases and the V segment lost 4 bases, leaving 5 bases of the junction unmatched. The CDR3 here is CASSSRTGSSGNTIYF. The CDR3 DNA reads TGTGCCAGCAGTTCAAGGACAGGGTCCTCTGGAAACACCATATATTTT.

The chain couples TRBV7-8 to TRBJ2-3; TRBD2 matches 8 bases. Unmatched junction bases numbered 6, after V lost 7 bases and J lost 0 bases. Germline V CDR1 and CDR2: SGHVS, FQNEAQ. This CDR3 has 15 amino acids. CDR3 residues: CASKRLALSTDTQYF. CDR3 coding DNA: TGTGCCAGCAAACGACTAGCGCTGAGCACAGATACGCAGTATTTT.

The CDR3 spells CAVPWTPETYEQYF. In nucleotides, the CDR3 is TGTGCCGTTCCCTGGACACCCGAAACCTACGAGCAGTACTTC. The chain has TRBV10-3 and TRBJ2-7; D may be TRBD1 (5 bases). V was cut by 11 bases and J by 2 bases, with 19 bases left in between. The CDR3 spans 14 residues. Germline CDR1 ENHRY, CDR2 SYGVKD.

The chain combines TRBV6-1 with TRBJ1-2, with no clear D. This CDR3 has 13 residues. V was clipped by 1 base and J by 4 bases, with 7 bases between them. Germline V gives CDR1 MNHNS, CDR2 SASEGT. The CDR3 here is CASSEEIPYGYTF. For the CDR3, the DNA is TGTGCCAGCAGTGAAGAGATACCCTATGGCTACACCTTC.